These 19 T cell receptor beta chains share one sample of origin, sequenced in a study of cytomegalovirus exposure and HLA in healthy donors. Primers: 60 Vbeta forward and 13 Jbeta reverse. TCRdb's table, derived via immunoSEQ multiplex PCR, lists solely in-frame clones and lacks some. The data show approximately 140,000 clones, about 80% seen once. The specimen was PBMCs. The source of these receptors is a girl aged 2 to 9 in good health and CMV-seronegative.

V gene TRBV7-9 combines with J gene TRBJ1-4; 8 nucleotides match TRBD1. J lost 0 bases, V lost 1 base, and 7 bases had no gene match. The germline gives CDR1 SEHNR, CDR2 FQNEAQ (reference sequence). This CDR3 has 18 residues. The CDR3: CASSLGTGQLATNEKLFF. In DNA form, the CDR3 reads TGTGCCAGCAGCTTAGGGACAGGGCAACTTGCAACTAATGAAAAACTGTTTTTT. The full variable domain, in which reference TRBV7-9 and TRBJ1-4 provide the parts outside the CDR3, is DTGVSQNPRHKITKRGQNVTFRCDPISEHNRLYWYRQTLGQGPEFLTYFQNEAQLEKSRLLSDRFSAERPKGSFSTLEIQRTEQGDSAMYLCASSLGTGQLATNEKLFFGSGTQLSVL.

This clone has just a few counts. The chain employs TRBV28 and TRBJ1-1; 8 positions match TRBD1. The CDR3 loop spans 14 amino acids. V lost 2 bases, J lost 1 base, and 0 bases stayed unmatched. Germline V gene lookup returns CDR1 MDHEN and CDR2 SYDVKM. In nucleotides, the CDR3 is TGTGCCAGCAGTTTACAGGGGGCGAACACTGAAGCTTTCTTT. Its protein product is CASSLQGANTEAFF.

The chain recombines TRBV5-1 with TRBJ2-5; D remains unclear. Matching the DNA end better, TRBJ2-7 makes the J call doubtful. The germline V gene encodes CDR1 SGHRS and CDR2 YFSETQ. There are 13 residues in the CDR3. In DNA, the CDR3 is TGCGCCAGCAGCTTGATTTCCTCGTACGAGCAGTACTTC. Encoded protein: CASSLISSYEQYF.

This chain connects TRBV27 to TRBJ1-4, with D possibly matching TRBD1 (5 bases). Trimming shortened V by 6 bases and J by 8 bases, and 19 bases separated the two germline ends. The germline CDR1 and CDR2 sequences are MNHEY and SMNVEV (reference sequence). This CDR3 has 15 residues. For the CDR3, the DNA is TGTGCCAGCAGCCCCGAATGGGGCGAGAACGAAAAACTGTTTTTT. Its protein is CASSPEWGENEKLFF. Full variable domain (rest looked up from reference TRBV27 and TRBJ1-4): EAQVTQNPRYLITVTGKKLTVTCSQNMNHEYMSWYRQDPGLGLRQIYYSMNVEVTDKGDVPEGYKVSRKEKRNFPLILESPSPNQTSLYFCASSPEWGENEKLFFGSGTQLSVL.

This clone was detected once. The chain links TRBV18 to TRBJ2-5; 8 bases line up with TRBD2. V shed 4 bases, J shed 2 bases, and the junction held 3 bases outside the gene matches. The CDR3 contains 14 residues. Germline V gene lookup returns CDR1 KGHSH and CDR2 LQKENI. CDR3 region: CASSRGTRQETQYF. CDR3 nucleotides: TGTGCCAGCTCACGGGGGACTAGGCAAGAGACCCAGTACTTC.

The chain recombines TRBV18 with TRBJ2-2; maybe TRBD2 (6 bases). The CDR3 covers 12 residues. The V gene lost 8 bases and the J gene lost 5 bases, with 9 bases spanning the gap. From germline, CDR1 is KGHSH and CDR2 LQKENI. The CDR3 is CASDRETGELFF. The CDR3 DNA follows: TGTGCCAGCGACCGGGAGACCGGGGAGCTGTTTTTT.

The chain uses TRBV14 and TRBJ2-3, with D hard to call. The V gene lost 4 bases and the J gene lost 3 bases, with 14 bases spanning the gap. The CDR3 extends over 15 amino acids. The germline gives CDR1 SGHDN, CDR2 FVKESK. The CDR3 here is CASSPLWSETDTQYF. The CDR3 nucleotides are TGTGCCAGCAGCCCTCTTTGGAGTGAAACAGATACGCAGTATTTT.

J is TRBJ2-5 and V is TRBV11-2; the D gene is possibly TRBD2 (6 bases). This CDR3 is 12 amino acids long. Germline V gene lookup returns CDR1 SGHAT and CDR2 FQNNGV. With 0 bases removed from V and 11 bases from J, the gap between germline ends came to 10 bases. CDR3 loop: CASSLDRREQYF. The CDR3, as DNA: TGTGCCAGCAGCTTAGATCGTCGGGAGCAGTACTTC.

The chain combines TRBV12-5 with TRBJ2-5; tentatively, D is TRBD2 (6 bases). V was clipped by 6 bases and J by 5 bases, with 19 bases between them. There are 15 residues in the CDR3. Germline CDR1 and CDR2: LGHNT and FRNRAP. CDR3 DNA: TGTGCTAGTGGCCCCGGGAGTAGGGGCTGGGAGACCCAGTACTTC. Residues: CASGPGSRGWETQYF.

The J gene is TRBJ2-3, the V gene TRBV5-1, with 13 bases matching TRBD2. Germline CDR1 reads SGHRS; CDR2 reads YFSETQ. V gave up 5 bases and J gave up 2 bases; unmatched junction bases: 5. The CDR3 length is 16 residues. This CDR3 is CASSWGTSGNTDTQYF. The CDR3 DNA sequence: TGCGCCAGCAGTTGGGGGACTAGCGGGAACACAGATACGCAGTATTTT.

The chain recombines TRBV25-1 with TRBJ1-1, with D possibly being TRBD1 (5 bases). Trimming removed 3 bases at V and 5 bases at J, with 13 bases between. The CDR3 covers 14 residues. Germline CDR1 and CDR2: MGHDK and SYGVNS. The chain's CDR3 is CASSDGAPKTEAFF. CDR3 nucleotide sequence: TGTGCCAGCAGTGATGGGGCCCCGAAGACTGAAGCTTTCTTT. Drawing the rest from reference TRBV25-1 and TRBJ1-1, the complete variable domain is EADIYQTPRYLVIGTGKKITLECSQTMGHDKMYWYQQDPGMELHLIHYSYGVNSTEKGDLSSESTVSRIRTEHFPLTLESARPSHTSQYLCASSDGAPKTEAFFGQGTRLTVV.

The genes are TRBV6-6 and TRBJ1-5; tentative D call: TRBD1 (5 bases). Germline V gives CDR1 MNHNY, CDR2 SVGAGI (reference sequence). Trimming left V 1 base short and J 5 bases short, with 9 bases between. The CDR3 totals 14 residues. CDR3 in amino acids: CASSYLGGDQPQHF. CDR3 nucleotide sequence: TGTGCCAGCAGTTACTTGGGGGGAGATCAGCCCCAGCATTTT.

CDR3 sequence reads: CASSEWGRATEAFF. Here the CDR3 DNA reads TGTGCCAGCAGTGAATGGGGCAGGGCCACTGAAGCTTTCTTT. V and J are TRBV6-1 and TRBJ1-1, with D perhaps matching TRBD1 (5 bases). Per the germline V gene, CDR1 is MNHNS and CDR2 is SASEGT. V was clipped by 2 bases and J by 4 bases, with 11 bases between them. The CDR3 length is 14 residues.

This clone was found a few times. The chain employs TRBV6-1 and TRBJ1-5; D may be TRBD1 (5 bases). CDR1 is MNHNS, CDR2 SASEGT, per germline. The CDR3 extends over 15 amino acids. V was clipped by 5 bases and J by 7 bases, with 18 bases between them. Here the CDR3 reads CASSTGLQTPQPQHF. The CDR3 bases are TGTGCCAGCAGTACGGGACTCCAGACCCCCCAGCCCCAGCATTTT.

This clone was seen a single time. This chain links TRBV7-2 with TRBJ1-1; possible D gene TRBD1, 5 bases. The V and J ends lost 1 base and 4 bases respectively, with 13 bases between them. The CDR3 has 15 residues. The germline CDR1 and CDR2 sequences are SGHTA and FQGNSA. CDR3 loop: CASSLVPGSSTEAFF. CDR3 DNA sequence: TGTGCCAGCAGCTTAGTTCCAGGGTCGAGCACTGAAGCTTTCTTT.

This clone has just a few counts. The V and J genes are TRBV30 and TRBJ1-2; 9 nucleotides line up with TRBD1. V shed 5 bases and J 2 bases; nucleotides not matched to a gene: 9. The CDR3 runs to 15 residues. Germline CDR1 is GTSNPN and CDR2 is SVGIG (reference sequence). CDR3 bases: TGTGCCTGGGGGCCTTGGACAGGGGAGAACTATGGCTACACCTTC. It translates to CAWGPWTGENYGYTF.

The rearrangement joins TRBV19 to TRBJ1-1, with no clear D. Trimming stripped 1 base from V and 4 bases from J, with 7 bases between. Germline V gives CDR1 LNHDA, CDR2 SQIVND (reference sequence). The CDR3 spans 13 residues. The CDR3 nucleotides read TGTGCCAGTAGTATAGGGGGAGGCACTGAAGCTTTCTTT. Translation: CASSIGGGTEAFF.

Comment on this clone: A junction boundary mismatches the germline segment, possibly from a read error. This sample also contains other DNA sequences that code for the same CDR3. The gene calls are TRBV29-1 and TRBJ1-1; maybe TRBD1 (6 bases). CDR3 length equals 13 residues. The germline CDR1 and CDR2 sequences are SQVTM and ANQGSEA. The CDR3 sequence is CSVSNRANTEAFF. The CDR3 DNA reads TGCAGCGTTTCGAACAGGGCTAACACTGAGGCTTTCTTT.

The rearrangement uses TRBV27 and TRBJ2-7; 15 bases match TRBD2. The germline V gene has CDR1 MNHEY and CDR2 SMNVEV (reference sequence). This CDR3 has 15 amino acids. The V gene end was trimmed by 6 bases and the J gene end by 4 bases; junction bases not matched to a gene: 4. The CDR3 sequence is CASSGLAGGGYEQYF. CDR3 DNA: TGTGCCAGCAGCGGACTAGCGGGAGGGGGGTACGAGCAGTACTTC.